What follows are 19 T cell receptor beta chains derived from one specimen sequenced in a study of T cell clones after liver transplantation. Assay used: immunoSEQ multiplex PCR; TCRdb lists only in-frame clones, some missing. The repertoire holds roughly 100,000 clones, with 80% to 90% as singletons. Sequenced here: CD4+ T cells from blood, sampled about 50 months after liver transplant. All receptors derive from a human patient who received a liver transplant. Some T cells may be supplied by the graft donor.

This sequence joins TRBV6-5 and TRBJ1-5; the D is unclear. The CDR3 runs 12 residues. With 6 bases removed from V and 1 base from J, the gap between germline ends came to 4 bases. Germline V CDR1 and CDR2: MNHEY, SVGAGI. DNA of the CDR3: TGTGCCAGCAGCCGCAGCAATCAGCCCCAGCATTTT. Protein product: CASSRSNQPQHF.

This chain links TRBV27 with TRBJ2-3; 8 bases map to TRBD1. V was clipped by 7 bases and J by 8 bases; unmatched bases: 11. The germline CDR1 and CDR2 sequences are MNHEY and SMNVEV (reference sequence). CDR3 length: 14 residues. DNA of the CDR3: TGTGCCAGCATGCGGTCGGCTCAGGGGGCTACGCAGTATTTT. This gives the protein CASMRSAQGATQYF.

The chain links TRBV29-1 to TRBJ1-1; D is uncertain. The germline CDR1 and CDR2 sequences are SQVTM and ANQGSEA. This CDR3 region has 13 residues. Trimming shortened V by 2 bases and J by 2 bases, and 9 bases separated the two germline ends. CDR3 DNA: TGCAGCGTTGAATGGGGTCAAAACACTGAAGCTTTCTTT. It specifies CSVEWGQNTEAFF.

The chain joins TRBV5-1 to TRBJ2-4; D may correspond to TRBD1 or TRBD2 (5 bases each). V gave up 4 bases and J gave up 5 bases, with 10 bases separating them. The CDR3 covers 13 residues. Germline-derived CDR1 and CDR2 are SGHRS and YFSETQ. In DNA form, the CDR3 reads TGCGCCAGCAGCGAAGTGGGACAAAACATTCAGTACTTC. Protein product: CASSEVGQNIQYF. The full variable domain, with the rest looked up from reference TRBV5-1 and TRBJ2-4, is KAGVTQTPRYLIKTRGQQVTLSCSPISGHRSVSWYQQTPGQGLQFLFEYFSETQRNKGNFPGRFSGRQFSNSRSEMNVSTLELGDSALYLCASSEVGQNIQYFGAGTRLSVL.

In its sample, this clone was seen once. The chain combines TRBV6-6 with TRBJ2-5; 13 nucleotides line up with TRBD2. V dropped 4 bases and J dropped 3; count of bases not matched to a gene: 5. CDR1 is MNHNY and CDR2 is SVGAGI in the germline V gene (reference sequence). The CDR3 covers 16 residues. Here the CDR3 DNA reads TGTGCCAGCAGTTTGACTAGCGGGAGGACGGAAGAGACCCAGTACTTC. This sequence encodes CASSLTSGRTEETQYF.

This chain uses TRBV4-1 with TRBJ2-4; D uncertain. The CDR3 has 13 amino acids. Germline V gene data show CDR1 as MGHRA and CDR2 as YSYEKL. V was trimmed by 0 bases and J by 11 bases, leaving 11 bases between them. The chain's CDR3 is CASSQDSGTFQYF. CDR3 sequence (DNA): TGCGCCAGCAGCCAAGATAGTGGTACCTTTCAGTACTTC.

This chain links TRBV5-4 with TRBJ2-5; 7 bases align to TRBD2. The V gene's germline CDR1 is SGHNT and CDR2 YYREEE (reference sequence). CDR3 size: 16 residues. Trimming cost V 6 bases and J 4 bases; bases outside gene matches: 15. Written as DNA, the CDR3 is TGTGCCAGCACCCTGGGGGGGGGTTCGTACGGAGAGACCCAGTACTTC. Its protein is CASTLGGGSYGETQYF. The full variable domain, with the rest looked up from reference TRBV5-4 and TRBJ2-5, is ETGVTQSPTHLIKTRGQQVTLRCSSQSGHNTVSWYQQALGQGPQFIFQYYREEENGRGNFPPRFSGLQFPNYSSELNVNALELDDSALYLCASTLGGGSYGETQYFGPGTRLLVL.

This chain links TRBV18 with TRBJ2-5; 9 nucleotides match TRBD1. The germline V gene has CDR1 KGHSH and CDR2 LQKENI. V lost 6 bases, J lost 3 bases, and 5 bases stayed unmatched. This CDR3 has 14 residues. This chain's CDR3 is CASSSGTGKETQYF. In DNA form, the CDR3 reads TGTGCCAGCTCCTCCGGGACAGGGAAAGAGACCCAGTACTTC.

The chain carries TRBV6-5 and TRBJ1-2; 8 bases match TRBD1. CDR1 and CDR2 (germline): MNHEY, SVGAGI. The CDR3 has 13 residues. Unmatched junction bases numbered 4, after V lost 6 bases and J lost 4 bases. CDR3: CASRPGTGYGYTF. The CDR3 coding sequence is TGTGCCAGCAGACCCGGGACAGGCTATGGCTACACCTTC.

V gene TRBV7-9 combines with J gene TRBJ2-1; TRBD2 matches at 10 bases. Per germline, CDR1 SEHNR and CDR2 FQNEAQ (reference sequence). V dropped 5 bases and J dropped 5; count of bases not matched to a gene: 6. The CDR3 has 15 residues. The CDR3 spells CASSRPGTSDNEQFF. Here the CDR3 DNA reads TGTGCCAGCAGCCGTCCCGGGACTAGCGACAATGAGCAGTTCTTC.

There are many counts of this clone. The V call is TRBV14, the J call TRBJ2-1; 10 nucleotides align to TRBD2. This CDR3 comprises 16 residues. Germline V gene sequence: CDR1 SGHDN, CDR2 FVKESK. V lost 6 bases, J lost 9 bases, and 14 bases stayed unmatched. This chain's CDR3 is CASRSSQREGLGEQFF. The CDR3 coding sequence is TGTGCCAGCAGATCGTCACAGCGGGAGGGCCTGGGTGAGCAGTTCTTC.

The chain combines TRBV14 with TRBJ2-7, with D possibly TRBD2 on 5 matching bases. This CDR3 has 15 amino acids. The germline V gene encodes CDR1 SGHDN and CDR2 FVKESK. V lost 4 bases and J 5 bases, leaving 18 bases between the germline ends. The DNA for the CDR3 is TGTGCCAGCAGCCCGAGCACCGGACCGGGGAACGAGCAGTACTTC. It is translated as CASSPSTGPGNEQYF.

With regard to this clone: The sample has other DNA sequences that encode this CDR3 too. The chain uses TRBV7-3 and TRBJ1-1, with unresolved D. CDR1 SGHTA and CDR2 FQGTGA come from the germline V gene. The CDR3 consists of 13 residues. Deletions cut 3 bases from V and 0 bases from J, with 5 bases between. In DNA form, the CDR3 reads TGTGCCAGCAGCTTCAGCTTGAACACTGAAGCTTTCTTT. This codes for CASSFSLNTEAFF.

The CDR3 DNA sequence: TGCGCCAGCAGCCTGGGCTTGAGCACCGGGGAGCTGTTTTTT. Its protein is CASSLGLSTGELFF. V is TRBV5-1 and J is TRBJ2-2; D gene uncertain. The V gene's germline CDR1 is SGHRS and CDR2 YFSETQ. CDR3 length equals 14 residues. Trimming cost V 4 bases and J 4 bases, with 11 bases left between them. Full variable domain (missing parts from reference TRBV5-1 and TRBJ2-2): KAGVTQTPRYLIKTRGQQVTLSCSPISGHRSVSWYQQTPGQGLQFLFEYFSETQRNKGNFPGRFSGRQFSNSRSEMNVSTLELGDSALYLCASSLGLSTGELFFGEGSRLTVL.

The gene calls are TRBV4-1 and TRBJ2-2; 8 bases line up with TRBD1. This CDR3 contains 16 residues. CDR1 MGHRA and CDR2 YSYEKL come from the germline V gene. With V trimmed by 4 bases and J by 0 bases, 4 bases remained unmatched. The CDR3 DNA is TGCGCCAGCAGCCTTGCACAGGGGGCGAACACCGGGGAGCTGTTTTTT. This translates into CASSLAQGANTGELFF.

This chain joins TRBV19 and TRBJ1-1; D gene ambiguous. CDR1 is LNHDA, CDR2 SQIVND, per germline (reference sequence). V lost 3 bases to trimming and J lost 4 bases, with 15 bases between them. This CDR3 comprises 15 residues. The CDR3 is CASSMTRGLGTEAFF. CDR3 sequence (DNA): TGTGCCAGTAGTATGACTCGCGGGCTCGGCACTGAAGCTTTCTTT.

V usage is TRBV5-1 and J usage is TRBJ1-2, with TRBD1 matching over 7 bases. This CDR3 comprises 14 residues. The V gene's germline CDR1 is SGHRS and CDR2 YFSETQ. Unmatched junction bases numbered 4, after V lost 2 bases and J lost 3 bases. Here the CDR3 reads CASSFGQADYGYTF. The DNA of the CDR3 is TGCGCCAGCAGCTTCGGACAGGCAGACTATGGCTACACCTTC. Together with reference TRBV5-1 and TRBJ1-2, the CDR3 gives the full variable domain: KAGVTQTPRYLIKTRGQQVTLSCSPISGHRSVSWYQQTPGQGLQFLFEYFSETQRNKGNFPGRFSGRQFSNSRSEMNVSTLELGDSALYLCASSFGQADYGYTFGSGTRLTVV.

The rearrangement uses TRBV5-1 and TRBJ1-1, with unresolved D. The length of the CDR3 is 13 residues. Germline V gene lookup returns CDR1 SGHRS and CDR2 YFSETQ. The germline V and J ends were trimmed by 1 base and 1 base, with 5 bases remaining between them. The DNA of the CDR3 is TGCGCCAGCAGCTTGCCCGGGAACACTGAAGCTTTCTTT. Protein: CASSLPGNTEAFF. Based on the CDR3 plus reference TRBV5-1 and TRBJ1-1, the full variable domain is KAGVTQTPRYLIKTRGQQVTLSCSPISGHRSVSWYQQTPGQGLQFLFEYFSETQRNKGNFPGRFSGRQFSNSRSEMNVSTLELGDSALYLCASSLPGNTEAFFGQGTRLTVV.

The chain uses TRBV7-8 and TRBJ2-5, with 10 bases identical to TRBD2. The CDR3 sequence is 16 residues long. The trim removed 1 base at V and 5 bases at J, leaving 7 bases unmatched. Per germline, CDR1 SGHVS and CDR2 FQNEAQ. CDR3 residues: CASSLERAGGPETQYF. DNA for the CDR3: TGTGCCAGCAGCTTAGAGCGAGCGGGGGGGCCGGAGACCCAGTACTTC.